Listed below are T cell receptor beta chains from one sample, sequenced in a study of response to subunit inactivated influenza vaccine. TCRdb analysed the RT-PCR reads with MiXCR anew, one entry per CDR3 protein. The data hold 800,000 or so distinct CDR3 sequences, with 21% observed a single time. Specimen: PBMCs from blood, collected 4 to 6 days after vaccination. Receptor source: a man in his fifties or sixties who received an inactivated influenza vaccine. Each CDR3 is given with its conserved first and last residue. Fields, in order: D gene, clone size, J gene, V gene, CDR3 DNA, CDR3 protein. D genes are given only for firm matches. The size of a clone is reported for some rows only, either as once, few or many, or as a class for expanded clones.

.,many,TRBJ2-1,TRBV7-2,TGTGCCAGCAGCCCGGGCCCAGGGTACAATGAGCAGTTCTTC,CASSPGPGYNEQFF
TRBD2,.,TRBJ2-1,TRBV6-2/TRBV6-3,TGTGCCAGCACCTGGGGGACTAGCGTCAACAATGAGCAGTTCTTC,CASTWGTSVNNEQFF
TRBD2,.,TRBJ2-3,TRBV15,TGTGCCACCAGCAGACGTAGCGGGAGTAGCACAGATACGCAGTATTTT,CATSRRSGSSTDTQYF
TRBD2,few,TRBJ2-7,TRBV6-5,TGTGCCAGCAGTTATCGAATCGGGGGGATTGGGGAGCTTTACGAGCAGTACTTC,CASSYRIGGIGELYEQYF
TRBD2,.,TRBJ2-2,TRBV5-1,TGCGCCAGCAGCTTTCGGCTGACTAGCGGAACCGGGGAGCTGTTTTTT,CASSFRLTSGTGELFF
.,few,TRBJ2-1,TRBV4-1,TGCGCCAGCAGCCAAGCCCCGGTCCAACATGAGCAGTTCTTC,CASSQAPVQHEQFF
TRBD1,.,TRBJ1-2,TRBV7-2,TGTGCCAGCAGCTTTACAGGGGGCGGGTACTATGGCTACACCTTC,CASSFTGGGYYGYTF
TRBD2,.,TRBJ2-3,TRBV3-1,TGTGCCAGCAGCCAAGATAAGGTAGCGGGGGGTAGCACAGATACGCAGTATTTT,CASSQDKVAGGSTDTQYF
TRBD1,once,TRBJ2-2,TRBV6-2/TRBV6-3,TGTGCCAGCAGTCGCGGACAGGGCATTGCCGGGGAGCTGTTTTTT,CASSRGQGIAGELFF
.,once,TRBJ2-6,TRBV5-4,TGTGCCAGCAGCCCGCCCTGGGGCTCTGGGGCCAACGTCCTGACTTTC,CASSPPWGSGANVLTF
.,few,TRBJ1-1,TRBV3-1,TGTGCCAGCAGCCAGCCTGGGTCGGCGTCTGAAGCTTTCTTT,CASSQPGSASEAFF
.,many,TRBJ2-7,TRBV12-3/TRBV12-4,TGTGCCAGCAGTTTGTTGGCGGCCTACGAGCAGTACTTC,CASSLLAAYEQYF
.,.,TRBJ1-6,TRBV20-1,TGCAGTGCTAGGGGAGGGGCCTCACCCCTCCACTTT,CSARGGASPLHF
TRBD2,few,TRBJ2-3,TRBV9,TGTGCCAGCAGCGTAAGCGGGGTGGGTACAGATACGCAGTATTTT,CASSVSGVGTDTQYF
TRBD2,few,TRBJ2-7,TRBV6-1,TGTGCCAGCAAGATGGGGGGGGAACGCCGCGAGCAGTACTTC,CASKMGGERREQYF
TRBD2,.,TRBJ2-1,TRBV7-2,TGTGCCAGCAGCTTAGTTCCTAGCGGTCCCTCCAATGAGCAGTTCTTC,CASSLVPSGPSNEQFF
TRBD1,many,TRBJ1-1,TRBV12-3/TRBV12-4,TGTGCCAGCAGCTTTGGACAGGGCGAGACTGAAGCTTTCTTT,CASSFGQGETEAFF
TRBD1,.,TRBJ2-3,TRBV5-5,TGTGCCAGCAGCCCCCGAGGGACAGGGGATTCTGGGGCTACGCAGTATTTT,CASSPRGTGDSGATQYF
.,.,TRBJ2-3,TRBV15,TGTGCCACCAGCAGGGAGAGGAGAGTAGATACGCAGTATTTT,CATSRERRVDTQYF
TRBD2,once,TRBJ2-3,TRBV15,TGTGCCACCAGCGACCAACGGGCTAGCGGGGGCCGTCGTGATACGCAGTATTTT,CATSDQRASGGRRDTQYF
.,few,TRBJ2-7,TRBV12-3/TRBV12-4,TGTGCCAGCAGTTTAGTGGGTTACGGTACCGAGCAGTACTTC,CASSLVGYGTEQYF
TRBD2,few,TRBJ2-6,TRBV20-1,TGCAGTGCTAGCGTAAGCGGGACGGGGGCCAACGTCCTGACTTTC,CSASVSGTGANVLTF
.,few,TRBJ2-2,TRBV24-1,TGTGCCACCAGTGATCGGCCTTCCGGGGAGCTGTTTTTT,CATSDRPSGELFF
TRBD1,few,TRBJ2-3,TRBV12-3/TRBV12-4,TGTGCCAGCAGTCAGAGACAGGGTGTAGAGTATTTT,CASSQRQGVEYF
TRBD2,.,TRBJ2-7,TRBV9,TGTGCCAGCAGCCCCACGCGGGAGAGGTACGAGCAGTACTTC,CASSPTRERYEQYF
TRBD1,few,TRBJ2-5,TRBV5-1,TGCGCCAGCAGCATTAGATGGGACAGCTCTCAAGAGACCCAGTACTTC,CASSIRWDSSQETQYF
.,few,TRBJ2-1,TRBV24-1,TGTGCCACCAGTGACCCGGACGGTCCTACTGGAGGTGGTAGAAATGAGCAGTTCTTC,CATSDPDGPTGGGRNEQFF
.,few,TRBJ1-2,TRBV6-1,TGTGCCAGCAGACCAGATCGGGTAGGGATCTACTATGGCTACACCTTC,CASRPDRVGIYYGYTF
.,few,TRBJ1-5,TRBV20-1,TGCAGTGCTAGCGCGGGGATAGGGCAGGGGTTCCATCCCCAGCATTTT,CSASAGIGQGFHPQHF
TRBD1,.,TRBJ1-1,TRBV6-1,TGTGCCAGCACCCTGGGACAGGCGAACACTGAAGCTTTCTTT,CASTLGQANTEAFF
TRBD2,.,TRBJ2-1,TRBV20-1,TGCAGTGCTATGCCCCTAGCGGGAGGAAGGAATGAGCAGTTCTTC,CSAMPLAGGRNEQFF